Each of the 11 T cell receptor beta chains below was sequenced from the same sample in a study of glioma-infiltrating T cells. The iRepertoire nested amplicon-rescue multiplex PCR amplified TCR alpha and beta CDR3s from RNA. In TCRdb, the multiplex PCR reads were re-called with MiXCR into one record per CDR3 protein. The table includes over 130,000 distinct CDR3 sequences, 39% detected once. Material: glioma tissue, nonneoplastic brain tissue, or PBMCs (not recorded which). These receptors all come from a human donor with low-grade glioma or glioblastoma, undergoing nonglioma brain surgery, or in good health (not recorded which).

This clonotype was counted between two and nine times. The gene calls are TRBV20-1 and TRBJ1-2; TRBD1 might be the D (5 bases). The CDR3 extends over 13 amino acids. Germline CDR1 reads DFQATT; CDR2 reads SNEGSKA (reference sequence). Trimming took 0 bases from V and 4 from J, leaving 9 bases between them. For the CDR3, the DNA is TGCAGTGCTAGAGAGGGGGGGTCCTATGGCTACACCTTC. Translated: CSAREGGSYGYTF.

This clonotype was found many times. The CDR3 DNA follows: TGTGCCAGCAGTTTAGCGGGTGAGCAGTTCTTC. It codes for CASSLAGEQFF. The chain employs TRBV27 and TRBJ2-1; possible D gene TRBD2, 5 bases. The CDR3 covers 11 residues. The V gene lost 2 bases and the J gene lost 9 bases, with 5 bases spanning the gap. The germline CDR1 and CDR2 sequences are MNHEY and SMNVEV (reference sequence).

As for this clonotype: With a much larger clone just one base away, this may be a read error. Because it lacks the conserved phenylalanine or tryptophan at the end, this CDR3 is likely a read error. The chain joins TRBV4-1 to TRBJ2-5, with 9 bases lining up with TRBD1. The CDR3 contains 14 residues. CDR1 and CDR2 (germline): MGHRA, YSYEKL. V trimming: 2 bases; J trimming: 5 bases; junction bases outside the gene matches: 3. CDR3 bases: TGCGCCAGCAGCCAAAACAGGGGGCACGAGACCCAGTACTTG. This translates into CASSQNRGHETQYL.

The gene calls are TRBV2 and TRBJ1-5; D gene uncertain. Trimming left V 1 base short and J 3 bases short, with 10 bases between. The CDR3 sequence is 15 residues long. Germline assignment: CDR1 SNHLY and CDR2 FYNNEI. The CDR3 DNA reads TGTGCCAGCAGTGAAGACGGAATGGTCAATCAGCCCCAGCATTTT. It specifies CASSEDGMVNQPQHF.

The J gene is TRBJ1-2, the V gene TRBV4-3; a weak D match, TRBD1 (6 bases). The CDR3 runs 13 residues. Germline V gene data show CDR1 as LGHNA and CDR2 as YSLEER. Trimming took off 4 bases at V and 4 bases at J, with 10 bases between the two ends. The CDR3 is CASSPDRLYGYTF. The CDR3, as DNA: TGCGCCAGCAGCCCCGACAGGCTCTATGGCTACACCTTC.

This clonotype appeared a few times. The chain employs TRBV6-6 and TRBJ1-2, with a possible D match to TRBD1 (6 bases). This CDR3 comprises 17 residues. The germline gives CDR1 MNHNY, CDR2 SVGAGI (reference sequence). The ends were cut back, 0 bases at V and 6 bases at J, with 20 bases in the middle. The CDR3 loop is CASSYSSSRRDIHGYTF. In nucleotides, the CDR3 is TGTGCCAGCAGTTACTCGAGTTCTAGGCGGGACATCCATGGCTACACCTTC.

The rearrangement uses TRBV2 and TRBJ1-1; 8 nucleotides line up with TRBD1. Germline lookup yields CDR1 SNHLY and CDR2 FYNNEI. Trimming removed 7 bases from V and 0 bases from J; junction bases left unmatched: 4. The CDR3 totals 14 residues. CDR3 in amino acids: CASNRGSVNTEAFF. The CDR3 nucleotides are TGTGCCAGCAACAGGGGGTCGGTGAACACTGAAGCTTTCTTT. Full variable domain (outside the CDR3, taken from reference TRBV2 and TRBJ1-1): EPEVTQTPSHQVTQMGQEVILRCVPISNHLYFYWYRQILGQKVEFLVSFYNNEISEKSEIFDDQFSVERPDGSNFTLKIRSTKLEDSAMYFCASNRGSVNTEAFFGQGTRLTVV.

This chain connects TRBV6-5 to TRBJ1-5; 10 bases match TRBD1. CDR1 is MNHEY, CDR2 SVGAGI, per germline. CDR3 size: 15 residues. V shed 6 bases and J 2 bases; nucleotides not matched to a gene: 4. The CDR3 sequence: CASRPGTGGNQPQHF. The CDR3 DNA reads TGTGCCAGCAGGCCCGGGACAGGGGGCAATCAGCCCCAGCATTTT.

The sample holds a few counts of this clonotype. The chain combines TRBV19 with TRBJ1-1; D is undetermined. CDR1 and CDR2 (germline): LNHDA, SQIVND (reference sequence). With 6 bases removed from V and 7 bases from J, the gap between germline ends came to 12 bases. The CDR3 is 12 residues long. The CDR3 bases are TGTGCCAGTAGCCGGCGAGACTTTGAAGCTTTCTTT. Translation gives CASSRRDFEAFF. The entire variable domain, with the rest obtained from reference TRBV19 and TRBJ1-1, is as follows: DGGITQSPKYLFRKEGQNVTLSCEQNLNHDAMYWYRQDPGQGLRLIYYSQIVNDFQKGDIAEGYSVSREKKESFPLTVTSAQKNPTAFYLCASSRRDFEAFFGQGTRLTVV.

By share, this clonotype counts as medium-sized. V usage is TRBV7-2 and J usage is TRBJ2-5; no firm D call. V lost 3 bases and J 7 bases, leaving 6 bases between the germline ends. The CDR3 consists of 11 residues. The germline V gene encodes CDR1 SGHTA and CDR2 FQGNSA. DNA for the CDR3: TGTGCCAGCAGCTTTGCTGGGACCCAGTACTTC. This codes for CASSFAGTQYF.

Of note for this clonotype: This could be a read error, since a much larger clone is one nucleotide away. The V call is TRBV6-1, the J call TRBJ2-7; D gene ambiguous. The CDR3 runs to 11 residues. Germline CDR1 MNHNS, CDR2 SASEGT. CDR3 bases: TGTGCCAGCACACAAACCTACGATCAGTACTTC. Its translation is CASTQTYDQYF.